The 21 T cell receptor beta chains below come from one sample, sequenced in a study of beta chain features in type 1 diabetes. Sequencing targeted expressed TCRB transcripts, as all isolated RNA had been reverse transcribed. Sequenced by immunoSEQ multiplex PCR; TCRdb stores in-frame clones only, minus some. This sample has roughly 250,000 clones, with roughly two thirds found just once. Sequenced input: naive CD4+ T cells from blood. All receptors come from a young man in good health.

The chain employs TRBV30 and TRBJ1-1, with D perhaps TRBD1 (5 bases). The germline CDR1 and CDR2 sequences are GTSNPN and SVGIG (reference sequence). V was shortened by 4 bases and J by 1 base, with 10 bases between the two germline ends. The CDR3 sequence is 13 residues long. In DNA, the CDR3 is TGTGCCTGGACCGCGAGGGGGAACACTGAAGCTTTCTTT. The encoded protein is CAWTARGNTEAFF.

The chain joins TRBV18 to TRBJ1-1; D gene unclear. Germline V gene sequence: CDR1 KGHSH, CDR2 LQKENI. The CDR3 contains 13 residues. The V end lost 3 bases, the J end lost 0 bases, and 5 bases lay between the germline ends. CDR3 nucleotides: TGTGCCAGCTCACCTCTAGTGAACACTGAAGCTTTCTTT. Its translation is CASSPLVNTEAFF.

This clone was picked up a small number of times. V is TRBV29-1 and J is TRBJ2-5, with D uncertain. CDR3 length: 11 amino acids. V was clipped by 6 bases and J by 4 bases, with 9 bases between them. Germline V gene lookup returns CDR1 SQVTM and CDR2 ANQGSEA. CDR3 protein: CSVGGLETQYF. The CDR3 DNA follows: TGCAGCGTCGGTGGGCTAGAGACCCAGTACTTC.

V and J are TRBV29-1 and TRBJ2-2; no definite D call. V gave up 4 bases and J gave up 3 bases, with 9 bases separating them. Germline CDR1 reads SQVTM; CDR2 reads ANQGSEA. This CDR3 spans 13 amino acids. In DNA, the CDR3 is TGCAGCGTTGTACACCCGGACACCGGGGAGCTGTTTTTT. Translation: CSVVHPDTGELFF.

J is TRBJ2-1 and V is TRBV13; D may be TRBD2 (6 bases). Between the trimmed V and J ends, which lost 5 bases and 9 bases, there was a span of 11 bases. Germline-derived CDR1 and CDR2 are PRHDT and FYEKMQ (reference sequence). The length of the CDR3 is 12 residues. CDR3 sequence (DNA): TGTGCCAGCAGCCGGGAGCTAGGTGAGCAGTTCTTC. Protein product: CASSRELGEQFF.

This clone was observed a handful of times. The chain is built from TRBV6-1 and TRBJ2-3; D perhaps matches TRBD2 (5 bases). The CDR3 spans 15 residues. V was clipped by 7 bases and J by 4 bases, with 18 bases between them. From germline, CDR1 is MNHNS and CDR2 SASEGT. CDR3: CASTAVDFAPDTQYF. CDR3 coding DNA: TGTGCCAGCACCGCGGTGGACTTTGCGCCAGATACGCAGTATTTT.

V and J are TRBV9 and TRBJ2-1, with D hard to call. The CDR3 extends over 12 amino acids. V lost 4 bases and J 3 bases, leaving 5 bases between the germline ends. Germline CDR1 and CDR2: SGDLS and YYNGEE. For the CDR3, the DNA is TGTGCCAGCAGCACGAACTACAATGAGCAGTTCTTC. Amino acid sequence: CASSTNYNEQFF.

This chain connects TRBV14 to TRBJ2-3, with 8 positions matching TRBD2. The length of the CDR3 is 17 residues. Trimming removed 0 bases from V and 5 bases from J; junction bases left unmatched: 10. Germline V gene sequence: CDR1 SGHDN, CDR2 FVKESK. The CDR3 DNA reads as TGTGCCAGCAGCCAAGATCGTGGAGCGGGAGCGGGAGATACGCAGTATTTT. Its translation: CASSQDRGAGAGDTQYF.

The genes are TRBV5-1 and TRBJ2-1; the match to TRBD2 covers 8 bases. The V gene end was trimmed by 5 bases and the J gene end by 0 bases; junction bases not matched to a gene: 4. Germline V gene data show CDR1 as SGHRS and CDR2 as YFSETQ. CDR3 length: 15 residues. The CDR3 nucleotides read TGCGCCAGCAGTCCAGCGGGGGACTCCTACAATGAGCAGTTCTTC. Translation gives CASSPAGDSYNEQFF.

The J gene is TRBJ2-5, the V gene TRBV5-6; D is unclear. The CDR3 extends over 13 amino acids. Germline V gene lookup returns CDR1 SGHDT and CDR2 YYEEEE. The V end was cut by 0 bases, the J end by 5 bases, with 8 bases between. DNA for the CDR3: TGTGCCAGCAGCTTGGTCCAGCAGGAGACCCAGTACTTC. Translating it yields CASSLVQQETQYF.

V usage is TRBV29-1 and J usage is TRBJ2-4, with D perhaps TRBD2 (6 bases). There are 14 residues in the CDR3. From germline, CDR1 is SQVTM and CDR2 ANQGSEA. V lost 6 bases and J 0 bases, leaving 12 bases between the germline ends. CDR3 in DNA: TGCAGCGTACGGGAGAGAATAGCCAAAAACATTCAGTACTTC. Protein sequence: CSVRERIAKNIQYF.

The chain links TRBV30 to TRBJ2-7, with D unresolved. The ends were cut back, 5 bases at V and 5 bases at J, with 10 bases in the middle. The germline V gene has CDR1 GTSNPN and CDR2 SVGIG (reference sequence). This CDR3 comprises 11 residues. CDR3 protein: CAWHGVNEQYF. The CDR3 nucleotides are TGTGCCTGGCATGGTGTGAACGAGCAGTACTTC.

This clone was recorded once. V and J are TRBV13 and TRBJ2-7; 9 nucleotides line up with TRBD1. The CDR3 spans 15 residues. V lost 0 bases and J lost 6; bases outside the gene matches: 6. Germline V gives CDR1 PRHDT, CDR2 FYEKMQ (reference sequence). The CDR3 DNA reads as TGTGCCAGCAGCTTAGGCCCCGACAGGGGGACCGAGCAGTACTTC. Amino acids: CASSLGPDRGTEQYF.

The gene calls are TRBV5-1 and TRBJ2-1; no clear D gene. Germline lookup yields CDR1 SGHRS and CDR2 YFSETQ. Trimming removed 0 bases from V and 5 bases from J, with 6 bases in between. This CDR3 has 13 residues. Written as DNA, the CDR3 is TGCGCCAGCAGCTTGGACGGAAACAATGAGCAGTTCTTC. It encodes CASSLDGNNEQFF.

The chain has TRBV23-1 and TRBJ2-1; 7 bases agree with TRBD1. TRBV23-1 is classed as an ORF, of uncertain function. Trimming took 11 bases from V and 8 from J; bases not matched to a gene: 9. This CDR3 has 12 amino acids. The CDR3 is CAPRTGAHEQFF. In DNA, the CDR3 is TGCGCCCCCCGAACAGGGGCACATGAGCAGTTCTTC.

This chain uses TRBV25-1 with TRBJ1-2; D ambiguous. The CDR3 contains 16 residues. Germline lookup yields CDR1 MGHDK and CDR2 SYGVNS. V dropped 2 bases and J dropped 0 bases, with 13 bases sitting between them. CDR3 bases: TGTGCCAGCAGTGAAGCAAGGACCGCTCCTAACTATGGCTACACCTTC. It codes for CASSEARTAPNYGYTF.

This chain uses TRBV11-2 with TRBJ2-3, with 8 bases matching TRBD1. Germline CDR1 reads SGHAT; CDR2 reads FQNNGV. This CDR3 is built from 14 residues. V lost 3 bases and J lost 6; bases outside the gene matches: 5. CDR3 region: CASSFDRGRDTQYF. DNA for the CDR3: TGTGCCAGCAGCTTCGACAGGGGAAGGGATACGCAGTATTTT.

This chain connects TRBV27 to TRBJ2-1; the match to TRBD1 covers 7 bases. CDR1 and CDR2 (germline): MNHEY, SMNVEV (reference sequence). CDR3 size: 15 residues. Trimming cost V 3 bases and J 2 bases; bases outside gene matches: 4. The CDR3 loop is CASSLDRLTYNEQFF. As DNA, the CDR3 is TGTGCCAGCAGTTTGGACAGGCTTACCTACAATGAGCAGTTCTTC.

J is TRBJ2-3 and V is TRBV30; D may correspond to TRBD1 or TRBD2 (6 bases each). Germline assignment: CDR1 GTSNPN and CDR2 SVGIG (reference sequence). Trimming stripped 5 bases from V and 1 base from J, with 13 bases between. The CDR3 is made up of 14 amino acids. Here the CDR3 DNA reads TGTGCCTGGGCTGAGGAGGGGGGCACAGATACGCAGTATTTT. It is translated as CAWAEEGGTDTQYF.

This rearrangement joins TRBV14 to TRBJ2-3; TRBD2 aligns across 10 bases. V shed 0 bases, J shed 5 bases, and the junction held 8 bases outside the gene matches. Germline-derived CDR1 and CDR2 are SGHDN and FVKESK. There are 17 residues in the CDR3. CDR3 loop: CASSQDRSGRARDTQYF. The CDR3 nucleotides read TGTGCCAGCAGCCAAGATAGGAGCGGGAGGGCCAGAGATACGCAGTATTTT. Based on the CDR3 plus reference TRBV14 and TRBJ2-3, the full variable domain is EAGVTQFPSHSVIEKGQTVTLRCDPISGHDNLYWYRRVMGKEIKFLLHFVKESKQDESGMPNNRFLAERTGGTYSTLKVQPAELEDSGVYFCASSQDRSGRARDTQYFGPGTRLTVL.

This chain connects TRBV25-1 to TRBJ2-4; weak D call: TRBD1 (6 bases). Germline CDR1 is MGHDK and CDR2 is SYGVNS. Between the trimmed V and J ends, which lost 3 bases and 9 bases, there was a span of 12 bases. The CDR3 spans 13 residues. CDR3 protein: CASSDDRKSIQYF. The CDR3 region has the DNA TGTGCCAGCAGTGACGACAGGAAGAGCATTCAGTACTTC. The complete variable domain, with remaining parts taken from reference TRBV25-1 and TRBJ2-4, reads EADIYQTPRYLVIGTGKKITLECSQTMGHDKMYWYQQDPGMELHLIHYSYGVNSTEKGDLSSESTVSRIRTEHFPLTLESARPSHTSQYLCASSDDRKSIQYFGAGTRLSVL.